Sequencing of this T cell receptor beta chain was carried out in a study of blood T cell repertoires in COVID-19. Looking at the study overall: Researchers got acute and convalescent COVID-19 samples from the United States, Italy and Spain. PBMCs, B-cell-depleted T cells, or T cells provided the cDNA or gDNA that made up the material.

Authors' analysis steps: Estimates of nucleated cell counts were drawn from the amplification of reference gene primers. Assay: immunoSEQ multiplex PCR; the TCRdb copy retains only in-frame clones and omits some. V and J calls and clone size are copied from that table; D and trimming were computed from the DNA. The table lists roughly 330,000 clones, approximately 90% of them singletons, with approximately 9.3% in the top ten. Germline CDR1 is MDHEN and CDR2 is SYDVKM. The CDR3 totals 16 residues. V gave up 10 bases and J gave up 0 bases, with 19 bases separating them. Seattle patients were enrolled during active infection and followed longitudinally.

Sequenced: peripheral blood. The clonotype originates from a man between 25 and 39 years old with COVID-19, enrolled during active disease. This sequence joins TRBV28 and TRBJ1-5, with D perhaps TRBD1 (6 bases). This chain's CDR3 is CATWVGGASSNQPQHF. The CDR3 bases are TGTGCCACCTGGGTGGGGGGGGCGTCTAGCAATCAGCCCCAGCATTTT.